The next 5 T cell receptor beta chains were all read from a single sample in a study of blood T cells in healthy people across ages. Alongside a J-beta primer mix, a sample-barcoded 5' primer served in a second PCR lasting about 6 to 11 cycles. TCRdb re-analysed the 5' RACE reads in MiXCR, keeping a single row per CDR3 protein. The sample lists about 700,000 distinct CDR3 sequences, 32% occurring once. The sequenced sample was blood. The receptors shown here come from a woman aged 80 or over in good health.

This clonotype was picked up many times. CDR3 amino acids: CASSWTGQETQYF. CDR3 nucleotide sequence: TGTGCCAGCAGCTGGACTGGCCAAGAGACCCAGTACTTC. The chain recombines TRBV7-2 with TRBJ2-5, with TRBD2 as a possible D gene (5 bases). Germline CDR1 is SGHTA and CDR2 is FQGNSA. This CDR3 comprises 13 residues. Trimming took off 4 bases at V and 1 base at J, with 7 bases between the two ends.

The chain is built from TRBV6-1 and TRBJ2-5, with a possible D match to TRBD2 (6 bases). CDR1 is MNHNS, CDR2 SASEGT, per germline. V was clipped by 0 bases and J by 11 bases, with 34 bases between them. The CDR3 runs 20 residues. The CDR3 DNA is TGTGCCAGCAGTGAAGCGCTTTCGGGGAGGACGGGCTCTATTAACGATGAGCAGTACTTC. Translation gives CASSEALSGRTGSINDEQYF.

Ten or more counts support this clonotype. The chain links TRBV7-9 to TRBJ2-1; no reliable D call. The CDR3 has 16 amino acids. Trimming took off 4 bases at V and 0 bases at J, with 13 bases between the two ends. Germline V gene sequence: CDR1 SEHNR, CDR2 FQNEAQ (reference sequence). The CDR3 bases are TGTGCCAGCAGCTCCGAAAAGCGTCTCTCCTACAATGAGCAGTTCTTC. Translated, it gives CASSSEKRLSYNEQFF.

This clonotype was detected ten times or more. The chain combines TRBV2 with TRBJ2-7, with no clear D. The germline gives CDR1 SNHLY, CDR2 FYNNEI. The CDR3 runs to 12 residues. V was clipped by 6 bases and J by 4 bases, with 10 bases between them. The CDR3 DNA follows: TGTGCCAGCAGGGGGTCTGAATACGAGCAGTACTTC. Translated: CASRGSEYEQYF.

This clonotype occurred a few times. The chain couples TRBV15 to TRBJ2-7; the D gene could be TRBD1 or TRBD2 (5 bases each). This CDR3 region has 14 residues. V lost 3 bases and J 3 bases, leaving 12 bases between the germline ends. Per germline, CDR1 LNHNV and CDR2 YYDKDF (reference sequence). CDR3 in amino acids: CATSRRGDDYEQYF. The DNA of the CDR3 is TGTGCCACCAGCAGGAGAGGGGACGACTACGAGCAGTACTTC.